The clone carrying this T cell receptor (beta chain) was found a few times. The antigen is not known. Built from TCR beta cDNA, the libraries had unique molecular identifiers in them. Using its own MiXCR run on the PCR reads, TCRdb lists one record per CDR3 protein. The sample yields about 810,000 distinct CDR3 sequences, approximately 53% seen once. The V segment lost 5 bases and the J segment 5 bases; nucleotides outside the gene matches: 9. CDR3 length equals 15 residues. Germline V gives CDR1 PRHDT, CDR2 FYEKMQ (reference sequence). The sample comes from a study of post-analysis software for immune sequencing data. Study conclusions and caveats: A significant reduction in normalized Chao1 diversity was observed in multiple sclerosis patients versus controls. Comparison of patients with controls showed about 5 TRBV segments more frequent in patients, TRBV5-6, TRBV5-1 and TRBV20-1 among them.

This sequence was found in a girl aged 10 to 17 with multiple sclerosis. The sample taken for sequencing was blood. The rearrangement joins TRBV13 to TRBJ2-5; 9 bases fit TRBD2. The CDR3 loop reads CASSTLSGGEETQYF. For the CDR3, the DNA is TGTGCCAGCAGCACTCTTAGCGGGGGTGAGGAGACCCAGTACTTC. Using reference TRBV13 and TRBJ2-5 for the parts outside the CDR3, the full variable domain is AAGVIQSPRHLIKEKRETATLKCYPIPRHDTVYWYQQGPGQDPQFLISFYEKMQSDKGSIPDRFSAQQFSDYHSELNMSSLELGDSALYFCASSTLSGGEETQYFGPGTRLLVL.